This record concerns one T cell receptor beta chain sequence. What it binds is unknown. Eligibility required adulthood, ileal or ileocolonic Crohn's disease and indicated ileocolonic resection. The sample originates from a study of T cell repertoires in ileal Crohn's disease. Profiled with immunoSEQ multiplex PCR; TCRdb holds only in-frame clones, not every one. The data contain about 14,000 clones, nearly 85% of them seen just once; the ten biggest clones take up roughly 6.3%. Overall study findings and caveats: Compared with non-smokers, active smokers at surgery showed more clonal expansions.

The V gene's germline CDR1 is SEHNR and CDR2 FQNEAQ (reference sequence). The V segment lost 5 bases and the J segment 1 base; nucleotides outside the gene matches: 9. The CDR3 loop spans 16 amino acids. The source is an adult with Crohn's disease. This chain joins TRBV7-9 and TRBJ2-7; 9 bases fit TRBD1. What was sequenced was ileal tissue. The CDR3 nucleotides are TGTGCCAGCAGCCATCCACTCGGACAGGGGTCCTACGAGCAGTACTTC. Its translation: CASSHPLGQGSYEQYF.